Shown below are 16 T cell receptor beta chains from a single sample sequenced in a study of blood T cell repertoires in COVID-19. Sequenced by immunoSEQ multiplex PCR; TCRdb stores in-frame clones only, minus some. The sample contains approximately 150,000 clones, 80% to 85% of which appear only once. Input material: PBMCs or T cells enriched from blood (not recorded which). These TCRs come from a man between 65 and 80 years old who had been exposed to COVID-19.

In this sample, this clone turned up a few times. This chain links TRBV18 with TRBJ1-3; 9 bases agree with TRBD1. The CDR3 has 14 amino acids. The V segment lost 2 bases and the J segment 8 bases; nucleotides outside the gene matches: 4. Looked up from germline, CDR1 is KGHSH and CDR2 is LQKENI. The CDR3 sequence is CASSPLGQGDTIYF. As DNA, the CDR3 is TGTGCCAGCTCACCATTGGGACAGGGTGACACCATATATTTT.

This chain uses TRBV4-1 with TRBJ2-2; 11 bases match TRBD1. The CDR3 has 15 residues. Germline V gene data show CDR1 as MGHRA and CDR2 as YSYEKL. V shed 3 bases, J shed 5 bases, and the junction held 2 bases outside the gene matches. This CDR3 is CASSQGTGGTGELFF. The CDR3 bases are TGCGCCAGCAGCCAGGGGACAGGGGGGACCGGGGAGCTGTTTTTT.

A few counts support this clone. The chain is built from TRBV7-3 and TRBJ1-2; 9 nucleotides line up with TRBD1. The CDR3 spans 15 residues. Unmatched junction bases numbered 3, after V lost 0 bases and J lost 4 bases. Germline V gene sequence: CDR1 SGHTA, CDR2 FQGTGA. The CDR3 loop is CASSLTGQGSYGYTF. The DNA of the CDR3 is TGTGCCAGCAGCTTAACCGGACAGGGGTCCTATGGCTACACCTTC.

The chain links TRBV14 to TRBJ1-2; TRBD1 is a possible D gene (5 bases). Trimming shortened V by 0 bases and J by 9 bases, and 14 bases separated the two germline ends. CDR1 and CDR2 (germline): SGHDN, FVKESK. CDR3 size: 14 residues. The CDR3: CASSQDVKGRRYTF. The CDR3 coding sequence is TGTGCCAGCAGCCAAGATGTGAAGGGGCGCCGCTACACCTTC.

The CDR3 is CASSPQGANSPLHF. The CDR3 DNA sequence: TGTGCCAGTAGTCCCCAGGGGGCGAATTCACCCCTCCACTTT. V gene TRBV19 combines with J gene TRBJ1-6; 8 nucleotides line up with TRBD1. The germline CDR1 and CDR2 sequences are LNHDA and SQIVND (reference sequence). The CDR3 contains 14 residues. After removal of 5 bases from V and 7 bases from J, the junction contained 4 bases not matched to a gene.

The chain is built from TRBV4-2 and TRBJ2-3, with TRBD2 as a possible D gene (7 bases). V was clipped by 0 bases and J by 9 bases, with 31 bases between them. Per the germline V gene, CDR1 is LGHNA and CDR2 is YNFKEQ. The CDR3 extends over 20 amino acids. In DNA form, the CDR3 reads TGTGCCAGCAGCCAAGAATCGGTTAGGGGGAGGGCCCCTAGCCGAGTCACGCAGTATTTT. It is translated as CASSQESVRGRAPSRVTQYF.

The chain uses TRBV5-1 and TRBJ2-1, with 8 bases identical to TRBD1. This CDR3 is 16 amino acids long. CDR1 and CDR2 (germline): SGHRS, YFSETQ. V lost 4 bases and J lost 6; bases outside the gene matches: 12. CDR3 coding DNA: TGCGCCAGCAGCCCCTCCCGGGACAGGTCTTCCAATGAGCAGTTCTTC. It codes for CASSPSRDRSSNEQFF.

V is TRBV27 and J is TRBJ2-6; 9 nucleotides agree with TRBD1. The V gene's germline CDR1 is MNHEY and CDR2 SMNVEV (reference sequence). The CDR3 runs 19 residues. The trim removed 3 bases at V and 4 bases at J, leaving 13 bases unmatched. The CDR3 DNA follows: TGTGCCAGCAGTTTTGAAAGGACAGGGGTAGGGCGCGGGGCCAACGTCCTGACTTTC. This encodes CASSFERTGVGRGANVLTF.

This clone appeared a few times. The rearrangement uses TRBV28 and TRBJ1-5; D is uncertain. CDR1 and CDR2 from the germline V gene are MDHEN and SYDVKM. The CDR3 has 13 residues. Trimming cost V 8 bases and J 11 bases, with 19 bases left between them. The CDR3 region is CASLGPIEPAQHF. The CDR3 nucleotides are TGTGCCAGCCTTGGGCCGATCGAACCAGCCCAGCATTTT.

This clone was picked up one time. This chain uses TRBV24-1 with TRBJ2-1; D is possibly TRBD2 (6 bases). CDR3 length: 14 residues. V shed 10 bases and J shed 7 bases, with 19 bases lying between them. CDR1 and CDR2 from the germline V gene are KGHDR and SFDVKD. The CDR3 is CATAGGPVYNEQFF. DNA for the CDR3: TGTGCCACGGCCGGAGGGCCAGTTTATAATGAGCAGTTCTTC.

This rearrangement joins TRBV3-1 (or the pseudogene TRBV3-2) to TRBJ1-3; TRBD1 agrees at 7 bases. This CDR3 has 15 amino acids. Trimming at V came to 7 bases and at J to 3 bases, leaving 9 bases not matched to a gene. From germline, CDR1 is LGHDT and CDR2 YNNKEL (reference sequence). The CDR3 DNA reads as TGTGCCAGCACCCCCCGAGGGGGCGGTGGAAACACCATATATTTT. Translated: CASTPRGGGGNTIYF.

The gene calls are TRBV19 and TRBJ2-7; 10 nucleotides agree with TRBD1. Germline CDR1 and CDR2: LNHDA and SQIVND (reference sequence). CDR3 length: 16 residues. V lost 5 bases to trimming and J lost 4 bases; unmatched junction nucleotides: 11. DNA of the CDR3: TGTGCCAGTAGTGCAATACCGGGGACAGGGGTGTACGAGCAGTACTTC. Protein product: CASSAIPGTGVYEQYF.

V is TRBV2 and J is TRBJ1-2, with 7 positions matching TRBD1. The ends lost 8 bases at V and 6 bases at J; junction bases unmatched: 18. CDR3 length: 16 residues. Germline V gene sequence: CDR1 SNHLY, CDR2 FYNNEI. The CDR3 nucleotides read TGTGCCAGCTCCACCCTAAAGGGGGCCGGGGGACATGGCTACACCTTC. This sequence encodes CASSTLKGAGGHGYTF.

CDR3 region: CASSPPGGEATEAFF. CDR3 nucleotides: TGTGCCAGCTCACCACCGGGGGGGGAAGCTACTGAAGCTTTCTTT. The J gene is TRBJ1-1, the V gene TRBV18; maybe TRBD1 (5 bases). This CDR3 has 15 residues. Germline V gene data show CDR1 as KGHSH and CDR2 as LQKENI. Deletions cut 0 bases from V and 5 bases from J, with 13 bases between. Together with reference TRBV18 and TRBJ1-1, the CDR3 gives the full variable domain: NAGVMQNPRHLVRRRGQEARLRCSPMKGHSHVYWYRQLPEEGLKFMVYLQKENIIDESGMPKERFSAEFPKEGPSILRIQQVVRGDSAAYFCASSPPGGEATEAFFGQGTRLTVV.

This chain uses TRBV24-1 with TRBJ2-1; D is possibly TRBD1 (5 bases). Germline V lookup: CDR1 KGHDR, CDR2 SFDVKD. Between the trimmed V and J ends, which lost 3 bases and 7 bases, there was a span of 12 bases. The CDR3 loop spans 14 amino acids. CDR3 nucleotides: TGTGCCACCAGTGATACGATTAAGGGGAATGAGCAGTTCTTC. Protein sequence: CATSDTIKGNEQFF.

DNA of the CDR3: TGCGCCAGCAGCCATCCGCAGGGAACCACTGAAGCTTTCTTT. This codes for CASSHPQGTTEAFF. The chain joins TRBV4-1 to TRBJ1-1, with a possible D match to TRBD1 (5 bases). The CDR3 has 14 amino acids. V shed 3 bases and J shed 4 bases, with 12 bases lying between them. CDR1 MGHRA and CDR2 YSYEKL come from the germline V gene.